The clone carrying this T cell receptor (beta chain) has only a few counts. Deep-level assay runs were performed. In the original processing: In the immunoSEQ data, sequences were junction-only and lacked quality scores, so filtering differed. TCRdb's copy holds only in-frame clones and misses some; the assay was immunoSEQ multiplex PCR. V and J calls and clone size are as listed in that table; D and trimming were resolved from the DNA. This table holds 850,000 to 1,100,000 clones, roughly 80% found once. The data were obtained in a study of shared clonotypes between healthy human individuals. Study details: Each donor's CD8 memory used one plate, CD8 naive two, each CD4 subset three.

Germline values: CDR1 MNHNS, CDR2 SASEGT. CDR3 length equals 15 residues. V lost 1 base to trimming and J lost 7 bases, with 16 bases between them. Memory CD4+ cells were the fraction left after CD45RA+ naive selection. The sequence derives from a man between 18 and 35 years old in good health. Some clones in this sample may be carry-over from other donors' samples. The gene calls are TRBV6-1 and TRBJ1-2; unclear D gene. The sample comprised memory CD4+ T cells from PBMCs. Indicated subset: CD45RA-negative fraction. CDR3 sequence: CASSEGKPWELGYTF. CDR3 DNA: TGTGCCAGCAGTGAAGGAAAGCCGTGGGAGCTTGGCTACACCTTC.